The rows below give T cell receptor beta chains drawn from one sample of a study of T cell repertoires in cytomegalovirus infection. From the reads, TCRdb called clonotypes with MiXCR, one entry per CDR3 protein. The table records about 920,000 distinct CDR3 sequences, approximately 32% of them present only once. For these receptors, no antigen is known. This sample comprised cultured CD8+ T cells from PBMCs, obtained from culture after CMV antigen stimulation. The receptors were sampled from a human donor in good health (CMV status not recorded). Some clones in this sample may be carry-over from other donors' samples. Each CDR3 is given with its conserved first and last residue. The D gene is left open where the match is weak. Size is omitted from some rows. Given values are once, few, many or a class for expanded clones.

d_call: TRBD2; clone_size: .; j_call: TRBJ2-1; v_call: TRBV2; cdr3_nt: TGTGCCAGCAGGGGGACTAGGGAGAGGGAGCAGTTCTTC; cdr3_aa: CASRGTREREQFF
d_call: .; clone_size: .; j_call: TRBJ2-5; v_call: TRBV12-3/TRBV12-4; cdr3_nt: TGTGCCAGCAGTTTGATCGGGGGGCTCGAGGCCCAGTACTTC; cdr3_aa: CASSLIGGLEAQYF
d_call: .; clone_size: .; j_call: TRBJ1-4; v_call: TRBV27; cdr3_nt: TGTGCCAGTTCTCGATTTGGAGACAGAGACGAAAAACTGTTTTTT; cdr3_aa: CASSRFGDRDEKLFF
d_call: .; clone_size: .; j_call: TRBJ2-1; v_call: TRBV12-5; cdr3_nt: TGTGCTAGTGGTTTGTTGGCTCGTTACAATGAGCAGTTCTTC; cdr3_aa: CASGLLARYNEQFF
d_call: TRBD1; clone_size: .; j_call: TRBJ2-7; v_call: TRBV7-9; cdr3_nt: TGTGCCAGCAGCTTAGTGGTCGGACAGGGCCGCGAGCAGTACTTC; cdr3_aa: CASSLVVGQGREQYF
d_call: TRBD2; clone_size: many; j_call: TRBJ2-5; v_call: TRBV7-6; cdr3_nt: TGTGCCAGCAGCCGACTAGCGGGGGCGCAAGAGACCCAGTACTTC; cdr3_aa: CASSRLAGAQETQYF
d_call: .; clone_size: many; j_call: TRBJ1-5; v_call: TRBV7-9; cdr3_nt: TGTGCCAGCAGCTCTTCGACAGGCACCTATAGCAATCAGCCCCAGCATTTT; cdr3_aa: CASSSSTGTYSNQPQHF
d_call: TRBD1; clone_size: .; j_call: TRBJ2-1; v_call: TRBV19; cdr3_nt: TGTGCCAGTACCTTCAACGACAGGGGGTACAATGAGCAGTTCTTC; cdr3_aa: CASTFNDRGYNEQFF
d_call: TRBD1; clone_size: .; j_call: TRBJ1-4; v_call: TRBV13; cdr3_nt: TGTGCCAGCAGCTTAATGGGACAGAACAACGAAAAACTGTTTTTT; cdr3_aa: CASSLMGQNNEKLFF
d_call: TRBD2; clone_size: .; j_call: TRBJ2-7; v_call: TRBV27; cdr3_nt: TGTGCCAGCAGTCGCGGGAGGACCTACGAGCAGTACTTC; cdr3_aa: CASSRGRTYEQYF
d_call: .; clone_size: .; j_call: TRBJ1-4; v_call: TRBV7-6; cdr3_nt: TGTGCCAGCAGCTTAGAGGGAGAACGTTCTCTGTTTTTT; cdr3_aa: CASSLEGERSLFF
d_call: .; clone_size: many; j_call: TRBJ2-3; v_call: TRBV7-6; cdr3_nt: TGTGCCAGCAGCTTAGACGGGGCCTACACAGATACGCAGTATTTT; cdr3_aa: CASSLDGAYTDTQYF
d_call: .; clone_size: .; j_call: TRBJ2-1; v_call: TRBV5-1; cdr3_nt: TGCGCCAGCAGGGGGTCCGGGGACAATGAGCAGTTCTTC; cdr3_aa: CASRGSGDNEQFF
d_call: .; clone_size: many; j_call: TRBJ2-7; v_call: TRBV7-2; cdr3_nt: TGTGCCAGCAGCTTCCTAGATTTCGACGAGCAGTACTTC; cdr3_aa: CASSFLDFDEQYF
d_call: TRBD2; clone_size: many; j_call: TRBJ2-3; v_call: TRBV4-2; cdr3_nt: TGTGCCAGCAGCTCAAGCCCAGCGGGGGGGGCAGATACGCAGTATTTT; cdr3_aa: CASSSSPAGGADTQYF
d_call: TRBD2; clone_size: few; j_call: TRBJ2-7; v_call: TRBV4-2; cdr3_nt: TGTGCCAGCAGCCAAGAGGGAGGAGGCGGGGGGTTCTACGAGCAGTACTTC; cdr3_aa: CASSQEGGGGGFYEQYF
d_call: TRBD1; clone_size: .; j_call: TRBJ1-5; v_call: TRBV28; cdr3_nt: TGTGCCAGCAGCACCCGGGACAGGGGTATCAATCAGCCCCGGCATTTT; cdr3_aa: CASSTRDRGINQPRHF
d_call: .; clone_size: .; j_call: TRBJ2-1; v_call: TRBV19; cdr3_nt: TGTGCCAGTAAGAGAAAAGCCGTCGATGAGCAGTTCTTC; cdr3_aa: CASKRKAVDEQFF
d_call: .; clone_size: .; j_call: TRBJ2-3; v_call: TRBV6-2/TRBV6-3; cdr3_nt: TGTGCCACCCGCACCGGGGGCTTCACAGATACGCAGTATTTT; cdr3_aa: CATRTGGFTDTQYF
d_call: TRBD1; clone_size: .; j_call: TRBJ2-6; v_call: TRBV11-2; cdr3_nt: TGTGCCAGCAGCTTAGTCATTACAGGGGCCGACTTTGAGGGGGCCAACGTCCTGACTTTC; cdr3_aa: CASSLVITGADFEGANVLTF
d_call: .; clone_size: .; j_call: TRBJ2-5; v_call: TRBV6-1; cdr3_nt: TGTGCCACCCGGGACCAGTACTTC; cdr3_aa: CATRDQYF
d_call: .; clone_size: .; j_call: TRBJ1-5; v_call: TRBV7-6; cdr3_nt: TGTGCCAGCAGCTTAGCCTGGGGAAATAGCAATCAGCCCCAGCATTTT; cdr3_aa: CASSLAWGNSNQPQHF
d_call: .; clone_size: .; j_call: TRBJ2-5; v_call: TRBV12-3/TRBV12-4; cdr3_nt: TGTGCCAGCAGGGCTCTTATGGGGGAGACCCAGTACTTC; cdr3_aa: CASRALMGETQYF
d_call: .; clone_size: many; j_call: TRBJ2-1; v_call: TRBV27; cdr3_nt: TGTGCGACCAAAACGGGAGTTGGGACGTGGAATGAGCAGTTCTTC; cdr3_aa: CATKTGVGTWNEQFF
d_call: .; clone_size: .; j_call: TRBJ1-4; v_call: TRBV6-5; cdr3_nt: TGTGCCAGCAGTTACTCGACAGGCAATAATGAAAAACTGTTTTTT; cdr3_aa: CASSYSTGNNEKLFF
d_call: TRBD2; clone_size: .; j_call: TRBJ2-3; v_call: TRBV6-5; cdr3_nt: TGTGCCAGCAGTTGGGGCGGAGCGGGGACCTATACGCAGTATTTT; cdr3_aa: CASSWGGAGTYTQYF
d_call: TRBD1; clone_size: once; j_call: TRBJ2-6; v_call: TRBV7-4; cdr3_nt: TGTGCCAGCAGCCACCCGGGACAGGGGGTCTCTGGGGCCAACGTCCAGACTTTC; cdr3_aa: CASSHPGQGVSGANVQTF
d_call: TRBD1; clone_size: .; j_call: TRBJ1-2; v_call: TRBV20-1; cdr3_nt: TGCAGTGCCGAGGGACTGACAGGGGGAGGCTATGGCTACACCTTC; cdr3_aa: CSAEGLTGGGYGYTF
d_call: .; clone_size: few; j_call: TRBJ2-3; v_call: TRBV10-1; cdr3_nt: TGCGCCAGCAGTGAGTCGTATGGGGAAGGAGATACGCAGTATTTT; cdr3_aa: CASSESYGEGDTQYF
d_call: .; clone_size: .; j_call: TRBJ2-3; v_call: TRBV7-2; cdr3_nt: TGTGCCAGCAGCGCTACAGGGCACAACACAGATACGCAGTATTTT; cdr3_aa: CASSATGHNTDTQYF
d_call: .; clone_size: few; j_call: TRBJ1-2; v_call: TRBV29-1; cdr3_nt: TGCAGCGTTGAAGGGGACTTAACAGGGCCGTCCTATGGCTACACCTTC; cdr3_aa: CSVEGDLTGPSYGYTF
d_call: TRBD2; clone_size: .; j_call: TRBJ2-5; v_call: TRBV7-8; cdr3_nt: TGTGCCAGCAGCTCGACGGGCCCAGGGAGGGTAGGCCAAGAGACCCAGTACTTC; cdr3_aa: CASSSTGPGRVGQETQYF
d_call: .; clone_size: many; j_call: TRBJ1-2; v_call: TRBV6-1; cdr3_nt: TGTGCCAGCAGTGCAAACCCCACTCCCGGCAACTATGGCTACACCTTC; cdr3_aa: CASSANPTPGNYGYTF
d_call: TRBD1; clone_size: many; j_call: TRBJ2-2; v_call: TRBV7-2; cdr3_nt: TGTGCCAGCAGCTCATACCCTCCGGGACAGGGTCTTGCCGGGGAGCTGTTTTTT; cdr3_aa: CASSSYPPGQGLAGELFF
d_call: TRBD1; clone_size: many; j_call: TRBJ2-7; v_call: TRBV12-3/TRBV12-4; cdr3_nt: TGTGCCAGCAGTCCCAGGGGGCTGAGTTCCTACGAGCAGTACTTC; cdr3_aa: CASSPRGLSSYEQYF
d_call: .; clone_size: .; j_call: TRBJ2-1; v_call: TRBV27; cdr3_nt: TGTGCCAGCAGAACCCGACCCCAGCACGACAATGAGCAGTTCTTC; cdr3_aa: CASRTRPQHDNEQFF
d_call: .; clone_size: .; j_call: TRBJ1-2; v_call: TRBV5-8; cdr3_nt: TGTGCCAGCAGCTTGGCCACGTGGGCAGGCTATGGCTACACCTTC; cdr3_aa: CASSLATWAGYGYTF
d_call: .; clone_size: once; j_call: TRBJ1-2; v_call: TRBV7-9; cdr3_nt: TGTGCCAGCAGCTCAGAGGAAGCTCGACAAAACTATGGCTACACCTTC; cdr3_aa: CASSSEEARQNYGYTF
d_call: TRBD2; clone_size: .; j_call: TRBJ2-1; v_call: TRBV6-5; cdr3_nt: TGTGCCAGCACTAGCGGGGGGAACAATGAGCAGTTCTTC; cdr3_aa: CASTSGGNNEQFF
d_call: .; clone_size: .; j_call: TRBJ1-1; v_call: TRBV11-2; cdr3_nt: TGTGCCAGCAGCTTAGAAACATGGGACAACACTCAGAACACTGAAGCTTTCTTT; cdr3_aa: CASSLETWDNTQNTEAFF
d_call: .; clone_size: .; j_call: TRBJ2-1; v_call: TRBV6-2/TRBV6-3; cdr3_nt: TGTGCCAGCAGTTACCGACTAAGGGCGTACAATGAGCAGTTCTTC; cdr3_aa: CASSYRLRAYNEQFF
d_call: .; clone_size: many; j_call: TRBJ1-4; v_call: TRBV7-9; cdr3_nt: TGTGCCAGCAGCACCCCGGGGGCGAGTGGAGAAAAACTGTTTTTT; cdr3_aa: CASSTPGASGEKLFF
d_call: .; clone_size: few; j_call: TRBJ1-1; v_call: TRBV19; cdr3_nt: TGTGCCAGTAGTAGGGGAGCCTCTGAAGCTTTCTTT; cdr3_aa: CASSRGASEAFF
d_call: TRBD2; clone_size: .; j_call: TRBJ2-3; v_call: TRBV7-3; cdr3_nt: TGTGCCAGCAGCTTAACTAGCGGGGGCGTGGATACGCAGTATTTT; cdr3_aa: CASSLTSGGVDTQYF
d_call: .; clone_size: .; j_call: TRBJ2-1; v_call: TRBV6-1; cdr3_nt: TGTGCCAGCAGTGCATATGGAGGGGACCCGAACAATGAGCAGTTCTTC; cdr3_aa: CASSAYGGDPNNEQFF
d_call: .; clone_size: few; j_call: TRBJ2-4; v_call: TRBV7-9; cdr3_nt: TGTGCCAGCAGCTTAGACAGGATAGCCAAAAACATTCAGTACTTC; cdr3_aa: CASSLDRIAKNIQYF
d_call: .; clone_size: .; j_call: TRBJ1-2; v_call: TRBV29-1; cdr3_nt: TGCAGCGTTGAGGCTCGACAACCTTCGGGCTACACCTTC; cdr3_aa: CSVEARQPSGYTF
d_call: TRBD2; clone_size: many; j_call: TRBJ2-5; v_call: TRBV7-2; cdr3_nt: TGTGCCAGCAGCTTAGGGGTGCGGGGGGGCCCTAGAGAGACCCAGTACTTC; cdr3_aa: CASSLGVRGGPRETQYF
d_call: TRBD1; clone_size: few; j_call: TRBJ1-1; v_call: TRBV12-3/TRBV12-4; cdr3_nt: TGTGCCAGCAGCACTCCGGGACAGGAATTGAACACTGAAGCTTTCTTT; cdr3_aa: CASSTPGQELNTEAFF
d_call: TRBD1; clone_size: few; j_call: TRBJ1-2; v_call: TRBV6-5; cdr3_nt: TGTGCCAGCAGTTTCTCATTGACAGGGGTAGACGGCTACATCTTC; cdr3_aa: CASSFSLTGVDGYIF
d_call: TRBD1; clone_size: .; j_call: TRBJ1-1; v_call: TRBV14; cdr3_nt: TGTGCCAGCAGCTTCAAGGGGGCGCCCACTGAAGCTTTCTTT; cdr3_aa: CASSFKGAPTEAFF